The 25 T cell receptor beta chains presented below share a single source sample, sequenced in a study of T-cell reconstitution after alpha-beta-depleted transplantation in children. Unique molecular identifiers tagged the TCRbeta library. In TCRdb, the PCR reads were re-called with MiXCR into one record per CDR3 protein. The table lists some 110,000 distinct CDR3 sequences, 10% of them singletons, with under 40% in the top ten. Specimen: PBMCs, collected before TCRalphabeta/CD19-depleted stem cell transplant. The origin of the receptors is a boy aged 2-9 years with acute lymphoblastic leukemia, due to receive a stem cell transplant.

The chain combines TRBV12-3 or TRBV12-4 with TRBJ2-7, with 7 bases aligning to TRBD2. V shed 7 bases and J 2 bases; nucleotides not matched to a gene: 17. This CDR3 is built from 17 residues. DNA for the CDR3: TGTGCCAGCACCCTTTTACTGGGGGGGGTCTCGACCTACGAGCAGTACTTC. This encodes CASTLLLGGVSTYEQYF.

This sequence joins TRBV7-8 and TRBJ2-3; D might be TRBD2 (5 bases). This CDR3 contains 14 residues. CDR1 and CDR2 from the germline V gene are SGHVS and FQNEAQ. Trimming stripped 1 base from V and 9 bases from J, with 14 bases between. The CDR3 nucleotides are TGTGCCAGCAGCTTAGAGTTAAATAGCGTGACGCAGTATTTT. It is translated as CASSLELNSVTQYF.

The chain couples TRBV20-1 to TRBJ2-5; D is ambiguous. The V gene's germline CDR1 is DFQATT and CDR2 SNEGSKA (reference sequence). Trimming stripped 8 bases from V and 10 bases from J, with 26 bases between. The CDR3 spans 14 residues. CDR3 sequence (DNA): TGCAGTAATCCAGCTTATCGGGCCGTTGTTGGCCAGTACTTC. Translating it yields CSNPAYRAVVGQYF.

CDR3 DNA sequence: TGTGCCAGCAGTTCACTAGCGGGGGGGGGCTACAATGAGCAGTTCTTC. Encoded protein: CASSSLAGGGYNEQFF. The chain uses TRBV6-5 and TRBJ2-1; 13 positions match TRBD2. The junction had 3 bases not matched to a gene; V was cut back by 4 bases and J by 3 bases. The germline V gene has CDR1 MNHEY and CDR2 SVGAGI. This CDR3 is built from 16 residues.

The V gene is TRBV11-2, the J gene TRBJ1-1; possibly TRBD1 for D (5 bases). From germline, CDR1 is SGHAT and CDR2 FQNNGV. CDR3 size: 13 residues. V lost 0 bases to trimming and J lost 5 bases, with 7 bases between them. CDR3 sequence: CASSLDPGTEAFF. The CDR3 DNA follows: TGTGCCAGCAGCTTAGATCCAGGGACTGAAGCTTTCTTT.

This clonotype was detected ten times or more. This rearrangement joins TRBV3-1 to TRBJ2-4, with 12 bases matching TRBD2. CDR1 and CDR2 from the germline V gene are LGHDT and YNNKEL (reference sequence). CDR3 size: 16 residues. V dropped 5 bases and J dropped 6; count of bases not matched to a gene: 8. As DNA, the CDR3 is TGTGCCAGCAGCGCCAGACTAGCGGGAGTGGGAAACATTCAGTACTTC. It codes for CASSARLAGVGNIQYF.

This clonotype was recorded many times. The V and J genes are TRBV12-3 or TRBV12-4 and TRBJ1-4, with D perhaps TRBD1 (5 bases). The CDR3 totals 14 residues. The germline V and J ends were trimmed by 6 bases and 5 bases, with 13 bases remaining between them. In nucleotides, the CDR3 is TGTGCCAGCAGCCAACCGGGACGGAATGAAAAACTGTTTTTT. The encoded protein is CASSQPGRNEKLFF.

This clonotype was counted only a few times. In DNA form, the CDR3 reads TGTGCCAGCAGCCCTCTGCGGGATTCGAAGTTCTTC. Protein sequence: CASSPLRDSKFF. The V call is TRBV7-9, the J call TRBJ2-1; possible D gene TRBD2, 6 bases. The CDR3 covers 12 residues. Germline V lookup: CDR1 SEHNR, CDR2 FQNEAQ (reference sequence). Trimming pared 5 bases from V and 14 bases from J, leaving 16 bases between.

Only a few counts were recorded for this clonotype. The chain uses TRBV5-1 and TRBJ2-2; TRBD1 matches 7 bases. Trimming cost V 0 bases and J 4 bases; bases outside gene matches: 3. This CDR3 is built from 15 residues. Germline CDR1 is SGHRS and CDR2 is YFSETQ. This chain's CDR3 is CASSLGTGPTGELFF. CDR3 nucleotides: TGCGCCAGCAGCTTGGGGACAGGACCCACCGGGGAGCTGTTTTTT.

This clonotype was observed many times. The genes are TRBV12-3 or TRBV12-4 and TRBJ2-7; D is perhaps TRBD1 (5 bases). The CDR3 has 16 residues. V lost 2 bases and J lost 6, with 20 bases in between. CDR3 sequence: CASSLLVRDLSREQYF. For the CDR3, the DNA is TGTGCCAGCAGTTTATTAGTCAGGGATCTTTCGCGCGAGCAGTACTTC.

This clonotype showed up many times. The chain has TRBV7-9 and TRBJ2-7; possibly TRBD1 for D (5 bases). This CDR3 is 14 amino acids long. The germline CDR1 and CDR2 sequences are SEHNR and FQNEAQ (reference sequence). V gave up 5 bases and J gave up 0 bases, with 11 bases separating them. This chain's CDR3 is CASSPHDSSYEQYF. The DNA for the CDR3 is TGTGCCAGCAGCCCCCACGACAGCTCCTACGAGCAGTACTTC.

This chain links TRBV20-1 with TRBJ2-3; 7 bases match TRBD2. There are 15 residues in the CDR3. The ends lost 6 bases at V and 4 bases at J; junction bases unmatched: 13. Germline V gene sequence: CDR1 DFQATT, CDR2 SNEGSKA (reference sequence). For the CDR3, the DNA is TGCAGTGCAATACTAGCGCCTCTAAGTGCAGATACGCAGTATTTT. It translates to CSAILAPLSADTQYF.

The V call is TRBV5-1, the J call TRBJ2-1, with 9 bases aligning to TRBD2. The CDR3 has 15 amino acids. After removal of 1 base from V and 8 bases from J, the junction contained 7 bases not matched to a gene. Germline V CDR1 and CDR2: SGHRS, YFSETQ. This CDR3 reads CASSLSGGRADEQFF. CDR3 bases: TGCGCCAGCAGCTTGAGTGGCGGGAGGGCCGATGAGCAGTTCTTC.

This clonotype appeared a few times. Being one base from a much bigger clone, this may be a read error. The CDR3, as DNA: TGTGCCACCAGTTATGCTTGGGGCGGAGAGCAGTTCTTC. Amino acid sequence: CATSYAWGGEQFF. The chain has TRBV24-1 and TRBJ2-1; D might be TRBD1 (5 bases). V lost 6 bases, J lost 10 bases, and 15 bases lay in between. The CDR3 is made up of 13 amino acids. Germline V lookup: CDR1 KGHDR, CDR2 SFDVKD.

The gene calls are TRBV18 and TRBJ2-6; no firm D call. The V end was cut by 2 bases, the J end by 13 bases, with 18 bases between. The CDR3 is 15 residues long. CDR1 and CDR2 from the germline V gene are KGHSH and LQKENI. The CDR3 here is CASSPGPRLVEVLTF. The CDR3 nucleotides are TGTGCCAGCTCACCAGGTCCGAGACTGGTTGAGGTCCTGACTTTC.

The table lists this clonotype with many counts. This chain joins TRBV7-9 and TRBJ2-3; D may be TRBD1 or TRBD2 (6 bases each). Germline-derived CDR1 and CDR2 are SEHNR and FQNEAQ (reference sequence). The germline V and J ends were trimmed by 7 bases and 9 bases, with 23 bases remaining between them. The CDR3 is 15 amino acids. The CDR3 reads CASTPSGASGSTQYF. CDR3 DNA: TGTGCCAGCACCCCCTCGGGGGCTAGTGGTTCGACGCAGTATTTT.

This clonotype was seen ten or more times. This chain joins TRBV5-1 and TRBJ2-1, with D perhaps TRBD2 (6 bases). Germline loops: CDR1 SGHRS, CDR2 YFSETQ. This CDR3 comprises 15 residues. V was shortened by 5 bases and J by 0 bases, with 12 bases between the two germline ends. In DNA, the CDR3 is TGCGCCAGCAGGAGGGACGGGGGCTCCTACAATGAGCAGTTCTTC. Residues: CASRRDGGSYNEQFF.

In its sample, this clonotype was seen many times. The chain links TRBV20-1 to TRBJ2-7; possible D gene TRBD1, 9 bases. Germline-derived CDR1 and CDR2 are DFQATT and SNEGSKA (reference sequence). The V gene lost 0 bases and the J gene lost 3 bases, with 18 bases spanning the gap. The CDR3 extends over 16 amino acids. CDR3: CSARDSGTGFFYEQYF. The CDR3 nucleotides read TGCAGTGCTAGAGATAGCGGGACAGGGTTCTTCTACGAGCAGTACTTC.

V usage is TRBV27 and J usage is TRBJ2-3, with TRBD1 matching over 8 bases. The trim removed 2 bases at V and 5 bases at J, leaving 12 bases unmatched. CDR3 length equals 17 residues. CDR1 is MNHEY, CDR2 SMNVEV, per germline (reference sequence). CDR3 residues: CASSLTDRAVSGDTQYF. Written as DNA, the CDR3 is TGTGCCAGCAGTTTAACGGACAGGGCAGTAAGTGGAGATACGCAGTATTTT.

This clonotype was observed at least ten times. This chain links TRBV9 with TRBJ2-5, with D unresolved. The CDR3 is 14 residues long. Germline V lookup: CDR1 SGDLS, CDR2 YYNGEE. The V end lost 0 bases, the J end lost 4 bases, and 10 bases lay between the germline ends. This CDR3 reads CASSVESSTETQYF. Here the CDR3 DNA reads TGTGCCAGCAGCGTAGAGTCCAGTACAGAGACCCAGTACTTC. Based on the CDR3 plus reference TRBV9 and TRBJ2-5, the full variable domain is DSGVTQTPKHLITATGQRVTLRCSPRSGDLSVYWYQQSLDQGLQFLIQYYNGEERAKGNILERFSAQQFPDLHSELNLSSLELGDSALYFCASSVESSTETQYFGPGTRLLVL.

In this sample, this clonotype turned up a few times. This chain joins TRBV3-1 and TRBJ1-6; D is undetermined. CDR3 size: 14 residues. The V gene lost 4 bases and the J gene lost 7 bases, with 11 bases spanning the gap. Looked up from germline, CDR1 is LGHDT and CDR2 is YNNKEL (reference sequence). CDR3 bases: TGTGCCAGCAGCCGCGCCAGGAGCAATTCACCCCTCCACTTT. Amino acid sequence: CASSRARSNSPLHF. The full variable domain, completed using reference TRBV3-1 and TRBJ1-6, is DTAVSQTPKYLVTQMGNDKSIKCEQNLGHDTMYWYKQDSKKFLKIMFSYNNKELIINETVPNRFSPKSPDKAHLNLHINSLELGDSAVYFCASSRARSNSPLHFGNGTRLTVT.

This clonotype was observed many times. V gene TRBV5-1 combines with J gene TRBJ2-5; D is unclear. The germline CDR1 and CDR2 sequences are SGHRS and YFSETQ. The CDR3 is 13 residues long. Trimming left V 5 bases short and J 5 bases short, with 13 bases between. The DNA of the CDR3 is TGCGCCAGCAGTTTCGGCGAGTGGGAGACCCAGTACTTC. This gives the protein CASSFGEWETQYF.

This clonotype turned up a few times. This chain connects TRBV5-5 to TRBJ2-2, with a tentative D call TRBD1 (6 bases). CDR3 size: 16 residues. The V end lost 2 bases, the J end lost 1 base, and 12 bases lay between the germline ends. Germline values: CDR1 SGHKS, CDR2 YYEKEE (reference sequence). CDR3 sequence reads: CASSLGGTLNTGELFF. The DNA for the CDR3 is TGTGCCAGCAGCTTAGGGGGTACATTGAACACCGGGGAGCTGTTTTTT.

Regarding this clonotype: This may stem from a read error, because a much larger clone lies one nucleotide away. The V and J genes are TRBV7-2 and TRBJ2-2; TRBD2 aligns across 8 bases. Per germline, CDR1 SGHTA and CDR2 FQGNSA. Trimming cost V 1 base and J 6 bases; bases outside gene matches: 10. The CDR3 sequence is 17 residues long. CDR3 amino acids: CASSLVSGGRSSGELFF. DNA of the CDR3: TGTGCCAGCAGCTTAGTCTCTGGCGGGAGGTCTTCCGGGGAGCTGTTTTTT.

This clonotype has at least ten counts. The V and J genes are TRBV20-1 and TRBJ1-1; TRBD1 might be the D (5 bases). From germline, CDR1 is DFQATT and CDR2 SNEGSKA (reference sequence). Trimming stripped 1 base from V and 1 base from J, with 7 bases between. This CDR3 is built from 13 residues. The CDR3 bases are TGCAGTGCTAGAGGGGGGTGGAACACTGAAGCTTTCTTT. Residues: CSARGGWNTEAFF.